The rows below give T cell receptor beta chains drawn from one sample of a study of ipilimumab plus nivolumab after autologous stem cell transplantation. TCRdb's copy holds only in-frame clones and misses some; the assay was immunoSEQ multiplex PCR. The table shows some 44,000 clones, with nearly 90% occurring only once. The sample consisted of PBMCs, taken in a trial of ipilimumab plus nivolumab as post-transplant consolidation. All receptors derive from a male donor with multiple myeloma. Each CDR3 is given with its conserved first and last residue. A D gene is named only where the DNA matches it firmly. Clone size is shown for a subset of rows, as once, few, many or a class of expanded clone.

TRBV4-1,TRBJ2-5,NA,TRBD1,CASSPQQGSETQYF,TGCGCCAGCAGCCCTCAACAGGGGTCGGAGACCCAGTACTTC
TRBV5-1,TRBJ2-5,NA,NA,CASSLSGGSGQETQYF,TGCGCCAGCAGCTTGAGTGGGGGTAGCGGCCAAGAGACCCAGTACTTC
TRBV5-1,TRBJ2-5,NA,TRBD1,CASSRDRELKTQYF,TGCGCCAGCAGCCGGGACAGGGAACTGAAGACCCAGTACTTC
TRBV23-1,TRBJ2-7,NA,TRBD2,CASSPTGSGAFPSCNYEQYF,TGCGCCAGCAGTCCAACGGGAAGCGGGGCATTCCCCTCATGCAACTACGAGCAGTACTTC
TRBV6-1,TRBJ2-1,NA,NA,CASSLGGAGPNEQFF,TGTGCCAGCAGCCTGGGGGGGGCGGGCCCTAATGAGCAGTTCTTC
TRBV4-1,TRBJ2-7,NA,TRBD2,CASSQVQRGSYEQYF,TGCGCCAGCAGCCAAGTCCAGCGGGGCTCCTACGAGCAGTACTTC
TRBV11-2,TRBJ1-5,NA,NA,CASSFHRDQPQHF,TGTGCCAGCAGCTTCCATCGGGATCAGCCCCAGCATTTT
TRBV5-1,TRBJ2-7,NA,NA,CASTPGGVSTYEQYF,TGCGCCAGCACCCCCGGCGGCGTGTCCACCTACGAGCAGTACTTC
TRBV29-1,TRBJ2-2,NA,TRBD2,CSVSSGANTGELFF,TGCAGCGTTTCTAGCGGAGCGAACACCGGGGAGCTGTTTTTT
TRBV5-8,TRBJ2-3,NA,TRBD1,CASSLAGQSSTDTQYF,TGTGCCAGCAGCTTGGCGGGACAGTCTAGCACAGATACGCAGTATTTT
TRBV7-6,TRBJ2-3,NA,NA,CASSFQGKDTQYF,TGTGCCAGCAGCTTCCAGGGAAAAGATACGCAGTATTTT
TRBV9,TRBJ1-2,NA,TRBD1,CASSALRDSGYGYTF,TGTGCCAGCAGCGCGTTAAGGGACAGCGGCTATGGCTACACCTTC
TRBV19,TRBJ1-5,NA,TRBD1,CASSFPDRGSGQPQHF,TGTGCCAGTAGTTTCCCAGACAGGGGGAGCGGGCAGCCCCAGCATTTT
TRBV10-3,TRBJ1-5,NA,NA,CAISEGGDQPQHF,TGTGCCATCTCTGAGGGAGGGGATCAGCCCCAGCATTTT
TRBV18,TRBJ1-4,NA,TRBD1,CASSPPGTGAEKLFF,TGTGCCAGCTCACCACCCGGGACAGGGGCTGAAAAACTGTTTTTT
TRBV6-5,TRBJ2-5,NA,TRBD2,CASSLGLFQETQYF,TGTGCCAGCAGTTTGGGACTATTTCAAGAGACCCAGTACTTC
TRBV6-4,TRBJ2-1,NA,TRBD2,CASSDTTLAAQFF,TGTGCCAGCAGTGACACTACACTAGCGGCGCAGTTCTTC
TRBV4-1,TRBJ1-4,once,NA,CASSQEVTSWQTNEKLFF,TGCGCCAGCAGCCAAGAAGTTACATCCTGGCAGACTAATGAAAAACTGTTTTTT
TRBV25-1,TRBJ1-2,NA,TRBD1,CASSATGNYGYTF,TGTGCCAGCAGCGCGACAGGGAACTATGGCTACACCTTC
TRBV7-2,TRBJ2-1,NA,NA,CASSLQQSSYNEQFF,TGTGCCAGCAGCTTACAACAGAGCTCCTACAATGAGCAGTTCTTC
TRBV28,TRBJ2-7,NA,TRBD1,CASSIQGAHYEQYF,TGTGCCAGCAGTATACAGGGGGCCCACTACGAGCAGTACTTC
TRBV9,TRBJ2-5,NA,TRBD2,CASSVAGSSGPLTQYF,TGTGCCAGCAGCGTAGCTGGGTCTAGCGGGCCCTTAACCCAGTACTTC